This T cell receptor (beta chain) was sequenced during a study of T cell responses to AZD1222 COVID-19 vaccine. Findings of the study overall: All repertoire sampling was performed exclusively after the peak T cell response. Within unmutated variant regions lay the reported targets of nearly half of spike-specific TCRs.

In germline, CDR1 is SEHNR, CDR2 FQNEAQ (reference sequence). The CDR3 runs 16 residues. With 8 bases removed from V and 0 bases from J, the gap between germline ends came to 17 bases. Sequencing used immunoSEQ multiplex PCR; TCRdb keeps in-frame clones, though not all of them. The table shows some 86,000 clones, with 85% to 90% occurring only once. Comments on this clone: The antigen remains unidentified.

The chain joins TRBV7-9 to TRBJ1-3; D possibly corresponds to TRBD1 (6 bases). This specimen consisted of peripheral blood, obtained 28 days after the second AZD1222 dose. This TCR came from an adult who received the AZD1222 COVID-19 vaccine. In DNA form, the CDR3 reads TGTGCCAGCGGTCGACAGGAAACGAACTCTGGAAACACCATATATTTT. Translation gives CASGRQETNSGNTIYF.